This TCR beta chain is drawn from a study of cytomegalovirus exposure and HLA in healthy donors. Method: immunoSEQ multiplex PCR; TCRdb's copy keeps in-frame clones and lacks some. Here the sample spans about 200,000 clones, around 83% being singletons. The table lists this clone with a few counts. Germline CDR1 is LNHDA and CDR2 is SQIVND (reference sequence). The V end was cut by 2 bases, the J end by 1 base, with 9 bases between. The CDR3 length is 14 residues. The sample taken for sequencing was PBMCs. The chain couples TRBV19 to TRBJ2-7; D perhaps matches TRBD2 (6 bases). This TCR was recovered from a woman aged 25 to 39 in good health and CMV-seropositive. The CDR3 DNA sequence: TGTGCCAGTAGTATAACGGGAGAGTCCTACGAGCAGTACTTC. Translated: CASSITGESYEQYF.